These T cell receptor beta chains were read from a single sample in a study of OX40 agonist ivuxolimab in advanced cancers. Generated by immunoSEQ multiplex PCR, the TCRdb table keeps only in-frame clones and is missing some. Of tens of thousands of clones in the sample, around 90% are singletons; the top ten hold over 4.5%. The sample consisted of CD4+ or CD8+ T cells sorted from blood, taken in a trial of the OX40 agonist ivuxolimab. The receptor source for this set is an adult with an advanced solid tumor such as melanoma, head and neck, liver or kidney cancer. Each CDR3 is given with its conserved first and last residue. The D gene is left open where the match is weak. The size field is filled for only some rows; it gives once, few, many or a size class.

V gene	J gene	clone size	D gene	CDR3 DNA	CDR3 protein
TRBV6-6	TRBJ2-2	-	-	TGTGCCAGTATGGACGCGAACACCGGGGAGCTGTTTTTT	CASMDANTGELFF
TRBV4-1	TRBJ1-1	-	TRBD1	TGCGCCAGCAGCCAAGGACAGGGGATTGTCGGCACTGAAGCTTTCTTT	CASSQGQGIVGTEAFF
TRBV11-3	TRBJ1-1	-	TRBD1	TGTGCCAGCAGCATGGGACAGACCAACACTGAAGCTTTCTTT	CASSMGQTNTEAFF
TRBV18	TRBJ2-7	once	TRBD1	TGTGCCAGCTCAGGACAGGGCCCGACCTACGAGCAGTACTTC	CASSGQGPTYEQYF
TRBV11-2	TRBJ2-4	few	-	TGTGCCAGCAGCTTAGATTTGACACTCCAAAACATTCAGTACTTC	CASSLDLTLQNIQYF
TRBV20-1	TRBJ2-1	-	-	TGCAGTGCCGCAGAGGGCAATGAGCAGTTCTTC	CSAAEGNEQFF
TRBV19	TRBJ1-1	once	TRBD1	TGTGCCAGTAGTATTTTCTCCGGGACAGGGCTTACGGACACTGAAGCTTTCTTT	CASSIFSGTGLTDTEAFF
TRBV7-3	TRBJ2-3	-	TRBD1	TGTGCCAGCAGCTTCGGACAGGGTGGCACAGATACGCAGTATTTT	CASSFGQGGTDTQYF
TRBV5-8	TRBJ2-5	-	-	TGTGCCAGCAGCTTTTTAGTCTTCCAGGAGACCCAGTACTTC	CASSFLVFQETQYF
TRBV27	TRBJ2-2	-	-	TGTGCCAGCAGTTTGGGGCCACCCCCGACCGGGGAGCTGTTTTTT	CASSLGPPPTGELFF
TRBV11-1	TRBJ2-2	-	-	TGTGCCAGCAGCTCCACAGGGAACGGGGAGCTGTTTTTT	CASSSTGNGELFF
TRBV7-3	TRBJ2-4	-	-	TGTGCCAGCAGCCCTGGGGGCTTTCTTGAAAACATTCAGTACTTC	CASSPGGFLENIQYF
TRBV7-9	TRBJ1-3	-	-	TGTGCCAGCAGCTTAGACGAGGGATTATCTGGAAACACCATATATTTT	CASSLDEGLSGNTIYF
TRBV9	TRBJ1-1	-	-	TGTGCCAGCACCGCGAGGTTGACGGTAGCTTTCTTT	CASTARLTVAFF
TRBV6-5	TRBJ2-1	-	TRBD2	TGTGCCAGCAGTTACTCGTTGGGGGAGGGCCTAGATGAGCAGTTCTTC	CASSYSLGEGLDEQFF
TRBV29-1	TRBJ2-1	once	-	TGCAGCGTTGAAACCCCTACCTACAATGAGCAGTTCTTC	CSVETPTYNEQFF
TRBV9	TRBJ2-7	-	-	TGTGCCAGCAGCGTAGACCTCACCCACGAGCAGTACTTC	CASSVDLTHEQYF
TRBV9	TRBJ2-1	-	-	TGTGCCAGCAGCGGAGGGGTCCCCTACAATGAGCAGTTCTTC	CASSGGVPYNEQFF
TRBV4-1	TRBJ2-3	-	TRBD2	TGCGCCAGCAGCGGAAGACTAGCGGGTAGCACAGATACGCAGTATTTT	CASSGRLAGSTDTQYF
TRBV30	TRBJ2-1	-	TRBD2	TGTGCCTGGAGTGTACAATCGGGACTAGCGGGGAATGAGCAGTTCTTC	CAWSVQSGLAGNEQFF
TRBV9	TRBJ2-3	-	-	TGTGCCAGCAGCTTCGGGGGAACTAGCACAGATACGCAGTATTTT	CASSFGGTSTDTQYF
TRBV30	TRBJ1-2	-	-	TGTGCCTGGAGTGTGGACAACTATGGCTACACCTTC	CAWSVDNYGYTF
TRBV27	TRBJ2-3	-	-	TGTGCCAGCAGGTTGGAGGGTTGGAGCACAGATACGCAGTATTTT	CASRLEGWSTDTQYF
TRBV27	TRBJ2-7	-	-	TGTGCCAGCAGTTTAGCAGGGAGCTCCTACGAGCAGTACTTC	CASSLAGSSYEQYF
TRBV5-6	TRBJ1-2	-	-	TGTGCCAGCAGCCCGGACGGGACTTATGGCTACACCTTC	CASSPDGTYGYTF